The 25 T cell receptor beta chains below were found in one sample sequenced in a study of shared clonotypes between healthy human individuals. Clones were sequenced by immunoSEQ multiplex PCR, and TCRdb holds only the in-frame ones, with some missing. The repertoire holds over a million clones, with about 84% as singletons. Sequencing was carried out using memory CD4+ T cells from PBMCs. Noted subset: CD45RA-negative fraction. Source of these receptors: a man aged 18-30 years in good health. Some clones in this sample may be carry-over from other donors' samples.

This chain connects TRBV5-5 to TRBJ2-7, with D tentatively TRBD2 (6 bases). V lost 9 bases and J lost 6, with 7 bases in between. The CDR3 spans 9 residues. Per the germline V gene, CDR1 is SGHKS and CDR2 is YYEKEE (reference sequence). The CDR3 region is CATGGEQYF. The DNA of the CDR3 is TGTGCCACCGGGGGCGAGCAGTACTTC.

To note about this clone: The sample holds other DNA sequences that translate to the same CDR3. The gene calls are TRBV18 and TRBJ2-2; D remains unclear. The CDR3 loop spans 14 amino acids. Trimming left V 6 bases short and J 1 base short, with 9 bases between. Germline CDR1 is KGHSH and CDR2 is LQKENI. The CDR3 DNA reads TGTGCCAGCTCGCCCGCACAGAACACCGGGGAGCTGTTTTTT. This sequence encodes CASSPAQNTGELFF.

V and J are TRBV27 and TRBJ2-7; TRBD1 matches at 7 bases. CDR3 size: 14 residues. The junction had 7 bases not matched to a gene; V was cut back by 6 bases and J by 2 bases. CDR1 and CDR2 (germline): MNHEY, SMNVEV (reference sequence). The CDR3 protein is CASSLGTATYEQYF. Written as DNA, the CDR3 is TGTGCCAGCAGCCTTGGGACAGCCACCTACGAGCAGTACTTC.

This clone was picked up a small number of times. This chain links TRBV25-1 with TRBJ2-7, with TRBD1 identical over 7 bases. With V trimmed by 5 bases and J by 5 bases, 6 bases remained unmatched. From germline, CDR1 is MGHDK and CDR2 SYGVNS. The CDR3 sequence is 13 residues long. CDR3 DNA: TGTGCCAGCAGTAAGGGGGCGCGTGACGAGCAGTACTTC. Its protein product is CASSKGARDEQYF.

CDR3 in DNA: TGTGCCAGCAATCCGGGCCCGGGGAACACCGGGGAGCTGTTTTTT. Its translation is CASNPGPGNTGELFF. The chain has TRBV6-1 and TRBJ2-2; D is unclear. V lost 7 bases and J lost 1, with 13 bases in between. CDR3 length: 15 residues. From germline, CDR1 is MNHNS and CDR2 SASEGT.

The J gene is TRBJ2-3, the V gene TRBV28; 7 positions match TRBD2. V was pared by 3 bases and J by 5 bases, with 8 bases of the junction left unmatched. This CDR3 spans 15 amino acids. Per the germline V gene, CDR1 is MDHEN and CDR2 is SYDVKM. The CDR3 protein is CASSLVGRAKDTQYF. Here the CDR3 DNA reads TGTGCCAGCAGTTTGGTTGGGAGGGCAAAAGATACGCAGTATTTT.

The chain joins TRBV2 to TRBJ2-7; the D gene could be TRBD1 or TRBD2 (5 bases each). V was clipped by 3 bases and J by 7 bases, with 10 bases between them. Germline V gene data show CDR1 as SNHLY and CDR2 as FYNNEI. The CDR3 is 12 amino acids. The CDR3 DNA reads TGTGCCAGCAGTGACTGGGGGATGGAGCAGTACTTC. It translates to CASSDWGMEQYF. Full variable domain (outside the CDR3, taken from reference TRBV2 and TRBJ2-7): EPEVTQTPSHQVTQMGQEVILRCVPISNHLYFYWYRQILGQKVEFLVSFYNNEISEKSEIFDDQFSVERPDGSNFTLKIRSTKLEDSAMYFCASSDWGMEQYFGPGTRLTVT.

The CDR3 sequence is CASSIELRGRDTGELFF. In DNA form, the CDR3 reads TGTGCCAGTAGTATAGAGCTCAGGGGGCGCGACACCGGGGAGCTGTTTTTT. This chain joins TRBV19 and TRBJ2-2; TRBD1 aligns across 8 bases. The CDR3 totals 17 residues. J was trimmed by 3 bases and V by 0 bases; bases with no gene match: 6. CDR1 and CDR2 from the germline V gene are LNHDA and SQIVND (reference sequence).

Turning to this clone: A far larger clone is only one base removed, so a read error is likely. The rearrangement joins TRBV4-1 to TRBJ2-5, with no clear D. The ends were cut back, 4 bases at V and 1 base at J, with 10 bases in the middle. The CDR3 sequence is 14 residues long. Germline V lookup: CDR1 MGHRA, CDR2 YSYEKL. Written as DNA, the CDR3 is TGCGCCAGCAGCCGAGTAGGGATCCAAGAGACCCAGTACTTC. Translated: CASSRVGIQETQYF.

The V call is TRBV5-1, the J call TRBJ1-5; unclear D gene. Per the germline V gene, CDR1 is SGHRS and CDR2 is YFSETQ. Trimming shortened V by 0 bases and J by 0 bases, and 10 bases separated the two germline ends. CDR3 length: 16 residues. CDR3 DNA sequence: TGCGCCAGCAGCTTGGGTAGCTCGAGTAGCAATCAGCCCCAGCATTTT. Encoded protein: CASSLGSSSSNQPQHF.

With respect to this clone: At the DNA level, this CDR3 is encoded by other sequences in the same sample as well. CDR3 sequence: CASSLWAGGSYNEQFF. The CDR3 DNA sequence: TGTGCCAGCAGTTTATGGGCAGGGGGCTCTTACAATGAGCAGTTCTTC. This chain links TRBV28 with TRBJ2-1, with 8 bases matching TRBD1. V dropped 0 bases and J dropped 4; count of bases not matched to a gene: 5. Germline loops: CDR1 MDHEN, CDR2 SYDVKM. This CDR3 has 16 residues.

The J gene is TRBJ2-5, the V gene TRBV4-1; tentatively, D is TRBD2 (6 bases). The CDR3 loop spans 15 amino acids. CDR1 and CDR2 (germline): MGHRA, YSYEKL. The V end lost 6 bases, the J end lost 4 bases, and 18 bases lay between the germline ends. For the CDR3, the DNA is TGCGCCAGCAGATCCTTCGGGAGCAATTTAGAGACCCAGTACTTC. This sequence encodes CASRSFGSNLETQYF.

The chain carries TRBV6-5 and TRBJ2-5; D not resolved. V was pared by 5 bases and J by 4 bases, with 17 bases between. Germline loops: CDR1 MNHEY, CDR2 SVGAGI. This CDR3 region has 15 residues. CDR3 nucleotides: TGTGCCAGCAGTAATTTAGACGGCCCCAGAGAGACCCAGTACTTC. Its translation: CASSNLDGPRETQYF.

This clone was found once. The same CDR3 is also encoded by other DNA sequences in this sample. J is TRBJ2-2 and V is TRBV5-4, with TRBD1 matching 9 bases. Losses at the gene ends were 5 bases for V and 1 base for J; bases not matched to a gene: 6. In germline, CDR1 is SGHNT, CDR2 YYREEE (reference sequence). This CDR3 is built from 16 residues. The CDR3 sequence is CASRSGQGRNTGELFF. The CDR3 DNA is TGTGCCAGCAGATCGGGACAGGGTAGGAACACCGGGGAGCTGTTTTTT.

The chain is built from TRBV9 and TRBJ2-1, with 10 bases fitting TRBD2. This CDR3 spans 19 amino acids. The germline gives CDR1 SGDLS, CDR2 YYNGEE. J lost 1 base, V lost 0 bases, and 10 bases had no gene match. The CDR3 region has the DNA TGTGCCAGCAGCGTAGCTCCTGGGGCTAGCGGGAGTTCCTACAATGAGCAGTTCTTC. Translation: CASSVAPGASGSSYNEQFF.

V and J are TRBV4-2 and TRBJ1-5; D may be TRBD1 (5 bases). V was clipped by 1 base and J by 3 bases, with 10 bases between them. There are 15 residues in the CDR3. The germline CDR1 and CDR2 sequences are LGHNA and YNFKEQ. CDR3 residues: CASSQGPGNNQPQHF. The CDR3, as DNA: TGTGCCAGCAGCCAAGGACCAGGGAACAATCAGCCCCAGCATTTT.

The table lists this clone with a few counts. The sample holds other DNA sequences that translate to the same CDR3. The rearrangement links TRBV6-6 to TRBJ1-5; 7 bases align to TRBD1. Germline CDR1 is MNHNY and CDR2 is SVGAGI (reference sequence). Trimming took 6 bases from V and 6 from J; bases not matched to a gene: 8. The CDR3 has 14 residues. In nucleotides, the CDR3 is TGTGCCAGCAGGGCAGGGGGAGTCGGTCAGCCCCAGCATTTT. Its protein is CASRAGGVGQPQHF.

The rearrangement joins TRBV5-1 to TRBJ1-4, with a possible D match to TRBD1 (5 bases). Germline V gene lookup returns CDR1 SGHRS and CDR2 YFSETQ. The CDR3 covers 13 residues. The ends were cut back, 7 bases at V and 3 bases at J, with 10 bases in the middle. DNA for the CDR3: TGCGCCAGCTACGGGGCCCCTAATGAAAAACTGTTTTTT. Residues: CASYGAPNEKLFF.

The chain combines TRBV7-9 with TRBJ2-3; 9 bases are shared with TRBD1. The CDR3 covers 15 residues. Trimming at V came to 2 bases and at J to 3 bases, leaving 3 bases not matched to a gene. Germline CDR1 reads SEHNR; CDR2 reads FQNEAQ (reference sequence). As DNA, the CDR3 is TGTGCCAGCAGCTTACCGGGACAGGGTACAGATACGCAGTATTTT. Translated: CASSLPGQGTDTQYF. The full variable domain, its missing parts supplied by reference TRBV7-9 and TRBJ2-3, is DTGVSQNPRHKITKRGQNVTFRCDPISEHNRLYWYRQTLGQGPEFLTYFQNEAQLEKSRLLSDRFSAERPKGSFSTLEIQRTEQGDSAMYLCASSLPGQGTDTQYFGPGTRLTVL.

The sample holds a few counts of this clone. This chain links TRBV5-6 with TRBJ2-1; maybe TRBD2 (6 bases). V lost 3 bases and J 8 bases, leaving 15 bases between the germline ends. Germline V gene lookup returns CDR1 SGHDT and CDR2 YYEEEE. This CDR3 is 14 amino acids long. CDR3 DNA sequence: TGTGCCAGCAGCTCGAGGGCGGGGTCGGATGAGCAGTTCTTC. Translation: CASSSRAGSDEQFF.

The sample holds a few counts of this clone. The chain uses TRBV30 and TRBJ2-6; D ambiguous. The CDR3 consists of 17 residues. CDR1 is GTSNPN and CDR2 is SVGIG in the germline V gene (reference sequence). The V and J ends lost 7 bases and 2 bases respectively, with 21 bases between them. The CDR3, as DNA: TGTGCCTTACACCGGGCCCGGACCCTACCTGGGGCCAACGTCCTGACTTTC. Translating gives CALHRARTLPGANVLTF.

The chain carries TRBV18 and TRBJ2-6; TRBD2 aligns across 11 bases. Germline CDR1 reads KGHSH; CDR2 reads LQKENI. V was clipped by 5 bases and J by 0 bases; unmatched bases: 3. The CDR3 is 17 residues long. The chain's CDR3 is CASSIGTSGSGANVLTF. The CDR3 nucleotides read TGTGCCAGCTCAATAGGGACTAGCGGCTCTGGGGCCAACGTCCTGACTTTC.

V is TRBV6-5 and J is TRBJ2-1, with D tentatively TRBD1 (5 bases). The germline CDR1 and CDR2 sequences are MNHEY and SVGAGI. The CDR3 consists of 15 residues. The V and J ends lost 7 bases and 5 bases respectively, with 18 bases between them. The CDR3 protein is CASNPRGKVDNEQFF. CDR3 nucleotide sequence: TGTGCCAGCAATCCAAGGGGTAAGGTGGACAATGAGCAGTTCTTC.

The rearrangement joins TRBV9 to TRBJ2-1, with TRBD2 matching 8 bases. V lost 3 bases, J lost 2 bases, and 7 bases stayed unmatched. This CDR3 contains 16 residues. Per germline, CDR1 SGDLS and CDR2 YYNGEE. CDR3 protein: CASSAQTGGTYNEQFF. The CDR3 DNA is TGTGCCAGCAGCGCACAAACGGGGGGGACCTACAATGAGCAGTTCTTC.

The sample holds many counts of this clone. This chain joins TRBV28 and TRBJ1-2; no definite D call. The V gene's germline CDR1 is MDHEN and CDR2 SYDVKM. Trimming removed 3 bases from V and 7 bases from J, with 21 bases in between. This CDR3 has 16 residues. The CDR3 bases are TGTGCCAGCAGTTTGTGGGGAGACCTCAGGCACGGTGGCTACACCTTC. It translates to CASSLWGDLRHGGYTF.